A selection of T cell receptor beta chains follows, all from one sample in a study of blood T cells in healthy people across ages. TCRdb passed the 5' RACE reads through MiXCR, listing each CDR3 protein once. The sample records roughly 1.9 million distinct CDR3 sequences, 39% being singletons. The material sequenced was blood. The receptors come from a human donor in good health. The CDR3 runs from the conserved cysteine through the conserved F or W. D genes are given only for firm matches. Where a row states a size, it is once, few, many or the class of an expanded clone; other rows omit it.

cdr3_nt	cdr3_aa	v_call	j_call	clone_size	d_call
TGTGCCAGCAGTTACTGGGACACTTCGAAAGGTGGCTACACCTTC	CASSYWDTSKGGYTF	TRBV6-6	TRBJ1-2	few	-
TGTGCCAGCAGTGACCTGACAGGGCTGGGCTACACCTTC	CASSDLTGLGYTF	TRBV6-1	TRBJ1-2	few	TRBD1
TGCAGTGGCGGGACCCGGGGGGGCACAGATACGCAGTATTTT	CSGGTRGGTDTQYF	TRBV20-1	TRBJ2-3	-	TRBD2
TGTGCCAGCAGTTATACGCGGACCCGCAACAATGAGCAGTTCTTC	CASSYTRTRNNEQFF	TRBV6-2/TRBV6-3	TRBJ2-1	few	-
TGCAGTGCTAGAGATCGCAGGGGAATCGGTGGCTACACCTTC	CSARDRRGIGGYTF	TRBV20-1	TRBJ1-2	-	-
TGTGCCAGCAGCGAACAGGGTGGCGATCAGCCCCAGCATTTT	CASSEQGGDQPQHF	TRBV7-2	TRBJ1-5	few	-
TGTGCCACCGCACCCGAGCCCCGGCGGTCCAATGAGCAGTTCTTC	CATAPEPRRSNEQFF	TRBV15	TRBJ2-1	-	-
TGCGCCAGCAGCCGACCTGACGGACAAGAGACCCAGTACTTC	CASSRPDGQETQYF	TRBV4-1	TRBJ2-5	many	-
TGTGCCAGCAGTCGGACGACAGGTTGGGGAGAGCAGTACTTC	CASSRTTGWGEQYF	TRBV6-5	TRBJ2-7	few	-
TGTGCCAGCAGCCTACGCCAGGGGGCCAACGTCCTGACTTTC	CASSLRQGANVLTF	TRBV3-1	TRBJ2-6	few	-
TGTGCCAGCAGCCGCCGTTGGGAGAACCAGCCCCAGCATTTT	CASSRRWENQPQHF	TRBV12-3/TRBV12-4	TRBJ1-5	many	-
TGCGCCAGCAGCCAATTAGGATCCTACGAGCAGTACTTC	CASSQLGSYEQYF	TRBV4-1	TRBJ2-7	few	-